A selection of T cell receptor beta chains follows, all from one sample in a study of cytomegalovirus exposure and HLA in healthy donors. Only in-frame clones appear in the TCRdb table, and some are missing; sequencing was by immunoSEQ multiplex PCR. Among 150,000 or so clones listed, around 83% were seen once. What was sequenced was PBMCs. These receptors all come from a human donor in good health. Each CDR3 is given with its conserved first and last residue. The order of the fields is CDR3 length, J gene, clone size, V gene, D gene, CDR3 DNA, CDR3 protein. D genes are given only for firm matches. The size entry is marked missing in some rows and otherwise reads once, few, many or a size class.

CDR3 length: 22
J gene: TRBJ2-5
clone size: .
V gene: TRBV5-1
D gene: TRBD2
CDR3 DNA: TGCGCCAGCAGCTTGAGGGGCCTTCGTTGGAGGACTAGCGGGGGACCGCAAGAGACCCAGTACTTC
CDR3 protein: CASSLRGLRWRTSGGPQETQYF

CDR3 length: 11
J gene: TRBJ2-5
clone size: .
V gene: TRBV29-1
D gene: .
CDR3 DNA: TGCAGCGTTGATCAACAGGGTTTTTTAGACTTC
CDR3 protein: CSVDQQGFLDF

CDR3 length: 17
J gene: TRBJ1-3
clone size: once
V gene: TRBV10-3
D gene: .
CDR3 DNA: TGTGCCATCAGTGTATGGCCAGCCAGGAACTCTGGAAACACCATATATTTT
CDR3 protein: CAISVWPARNSGNTIYF

CDR3 length: 11
J gene: TRBJ1-1
clone size: .
V gene: TRBV30
D gene: .
CDR3 DNA: TGTGCCTTCGGGGTGGTTTCCGAAGCTTTCTTT
CDR3 protein: CAFGVVSEAFF

CDR3 length: 13
J gene: TRBJ1-4
clone size: .
V gene: TRBV29-1
D gene: .
CDR3 DNA: TGCAGCGTTGAGGGCGGGGAAGGGGAAAAACTGTTTTTT
CDR3 protein: CSVEGGEGEKLFF

CDR3 length: 13
J gene: TRBJ2-5
clone size: .
V gene: TRBV15
D gene: TRBD1
CDR3 DNA: TGTGCCACCAGCATGGACAGGGGAGAGACCCAGTACTTC
CDR3 protein: CATSMDRGETQYF

CDR3 length: 14
J gene: TRBJ2-6
clone size: .
V gene: TRBV5-4
D gene: .
CDR3 DNA: TGTGCCACACGCAGGGACTCTGGGGCCAACGTCCTGACTTTC
CDR3 protein: CATRRDSGANVLTF

CDR3 length: 15
J gene: TRBJ2-7
clone size: .
V gene: TRBV29-1
D gene: TRBD2
CDR3 DNA: TGCAGCGCGCGCGGGGGGGGGACAGATGCCTACGAGCAGTACTTC
CDR3 protein: CSARGGGTDAYEQYF

CDR3 length: 11
J gene: TRBJ2-5
clone size: few
V gene: TRBV28
D gene: TRBD2
CDR3 DNA: TGTGCCAGCTCGGGACTAGCGAGTCCGTACTTC
CDR3 protein: CASSGLASPYF

CDR3 length: 14
J gene: TRBJ1-2
clone size: .
V gene: TRBV6-6
D gene: .
CDR3 DNA: TGTGCCAGCAGCGAACAAGTTGCTAACTATGGCTACACCTTC
CDR3 protein: CASSEQVANYGYTF

CDR3 length: 15
J gene: TRBJ1-1
clone size: .
V gene: TRBV11-1
D gene: TRBD1
CDR3 DNA: TGTGCCAGCAGACAAAGCACAGGGGTTGGCACTGAAGCTTTCTTT
CDR3 protein: CASRQSTGVGTEAFF

CDR3 length: 14
J gene: TRBJ2-2
clone size: few
V gene: TRBV19
D gene: .
CDR3 DNA: TGTGCCAGTAGCCTGACTAGTTACACCGGGGAGCTGTTTTTT
CDR3 protein: CASSLTSYTGELFF

CDR3 length: 14
J gene: TRBJ2-3
clone size: few
V gene: TRBV6-4
D gene: TRBD1
CDR3 DNA: TGTGCCAGCAGTGACACAGGGGGCGCAGATACGCAGTATTTT
CDR3 protein: CASSDTGGADTQYF

CDR3 length: 14
J gene: TRBJ2-1
clone size: .
V gene: TRBV18
D gene: TRBD2
CDR3 DNA: TGTGCCAGCTCCTCGGAGCGGGGCTACAATGAGCAGTTCTTC
CDR3 protein: CASSSERGYNEQFF

CDR3 length: 16
J gene: TRBJ1-4
clone size: .
V gene: TRBV18
D gene: TRBD1
CDR3 DNA: TGTGCCAGCTCACCAACGACAGGGGTTGCTAATGAAAAACTGTTTTTT
CDR3 protein: CASSPTTGVANEKLFF

CDR3 length: 13
J gene: TRBJ1-2
clone size: few
V gene: TRBV21-1
D gene: .
CDR3 DNA: TGTGCCAGCAGAAACCCGGACTTGGGAAGCTACACCTTC
CDR3 protein: CASRNPDLGSYTF

CDR3 length: 15
J gene: TRBJ2-3
clone size: .
V gene: TRBV7-9
D gene: .
CDR3 DNA: TGTGCCAGCAGCTTATCCTCTAGCCGCACAGATACGCAGTATTTT
CDR3 protein: CASSLSSSRTDTQYF

CDR3 length: 13
J gene: TRBJ2-7
clone size: .
V gene: TRBV11-2
D gene: .
CDR3 DNA: TGTGCCAGCAGCTCCGACTTTTCCTACGAGCAGTACTTC
CDR3 protein: CASSSDFSYEQYF

CDR3 length: 14
J gene: TRBJ1-1
clone size: few
V gene: TRBV19
D gene: .
CDR3 DNA: TGTGCCAGTAGTGTGTCGACAGACCCCACTGAAGCTTTCTTT
CDR3 protein: CASSVSTDPTEAFF

CDR3 length: 12
J gene: TRBJ1-4
clone size: .
V gene: TRBV2
D gene: .
CDR3 DNA: TGTGCCAGCTCTTCAACTAATGAAAAACTGTTTTTT
CDR3 protein: CASSSTNEKLFF

CDR3 length: 15
J gene: TRBJ2-2
clone size: .
V gene: TRBV19
D gene: .
CDR3 DNA: TGTGCCAGTAGTCATTACCCGCGGGCCGCTGGGGAGCTGTTTTTT
CDR3 protein: CASSHYPRAAGELFF

CDR3 length: 21
J gene: TRBJ1-3
clone size: few
V gene: TRBV4-3
D gene: TRBD1
CDR3 DNA: TGCGCCAGCAGCCAAGATAGGGGGGCTGGGGGACAGATAAGTTCTGGAAACACCATATATTTT
CDR3 protein: CASSQDRGAGGQISSGNTIYF

CDR3 length: 14
J gene: TRBJ2-4
clone size: .
V gene: TRBV2
D gene: TRBD2
CDR3 DNA: TGTGCCAGCAGTGTATTGACTAGCGGGAGTTTGATGTACTTC
CDR3 protein: CASSVLTSGSLMYF

CDR3 length: 14
J gene: TRBJ1-2
clone size: .
V gene: TRBV10-3
D gene: .
CDR3 DNA: TGTGCCATCAGCCTACGGGGAACGGACTATGGCTACACCTTC
CDR3 protein: CAISLRGTDYGYTF

CDR3 length: 15
J gene: TRBJ2-1
clone size: .
V gene: TRBV27
D gene: .
CDR3 DNA: TGTGCCAGCGTGCTCCTCTCAGTTTTTTACAATGAGCAGTTCTTC
CDR3 protein: CASVLLSVFYNEQFF

CDR3 length: 15
J gene: TRBJ1-3
clone size: .
V gene: TRBV7-3
D gene: TRBD1
CDR3 DNA: TGTGCCAGCAGCTTATCCGGGACAGGGACGAACACCATATATTTT
CDR3 protein: CASSLSGTGTNTIYF

CDR3 length: 14
J gene: TRBJ1-1
clone size: .
V gene: TRBV5-4
D gene: .
CDR3 DNA: TGTGCCAGCAAGCCATACGTCCCGGGAGCTGAAGCTTTCTTT
CDR3 protein: CASKPYVPGAEAFF

CDR3 length: 14
J gene: TRBJ2-3
clone size: .
V gene: TRBV7-9
D gene: .
CDR3 DNA: TGTGCCAGCAGCTTAAGTTCGACTAGAGATACGCAGTATTTT
CDR3 protein: CASSLSSTRDTQYF

CDR3 length: 16
J gene: TRBJ2-1
clone size: few
V gene: TRBV28
D gene: TRBD2
CDR3 DNA: TGTGCCAGCAGTTCAGCCGGGACTAGAGGCGGCAATGAGCAGTTCTTC
CDR3 protein: CASSSAGTRGGNEQFF

CDR3 length: 15
J gene: TRBJ2-1
clone size: .
V gene: TRBV5-1
D gene: TRBD1
CDR3 DNA: TGCGCCAGCAGCTCAACAGGGGCCGCGGTGGGTGGGCAGTTCTTC
CDR3 protein: CASSSTGAAVGGQFF

CDR3 length: 15
J gene: TRBJ2-6
clone size: .
V gene: TRBV19
D gene: .
CDR3 DNA: TGTGCCAGTAGTGGCGGGACCTCTGGGGCCAACGTCCTGACTTTC
CDR3 protein: CASSGGTSGANVLTF

CDR3 length: 14
J gene: TRBJ1-3
clone size: .
V gene: TRBV6-5
D gene: .
CDR3 DNA: TGTGCCAGCAGTACCACGGGTCAGAGGGACACCATATATTTT
CDR3 protein: CASSTTGQRDTIYF

CDR3 length: 12
J gene: TRBJ2-1
clone size: .
V gene: TRBV29-1
D gene: .
CDR3 DNA: TGCAGCGCCATAACAGGGCAGAATGAGCAGTTCTTC
CDR3 protein: CSAITGQNEQFF

CDR3 length: 11
J gene: TRBJ2-7
clone size: once
V gene: TRBV29-1
D gene: TRBD2
CDR3 DNA: TGCAGCGCAGGACTAGTCCACGAGCAGTACTTC
CDR3 protein: CSAGLVHEQYF

CDR3 length: 12
J gene: TRBJ1-2
clone size: few
V gene: TRBV5-4
D gene: .
CDR3 DNA: TGTGCCAGCAGCTCTTATAGCTATGGCTACACCTTC
CDR3 protein: CASSSYSYGYTF

CDR3 length: 22
J gene: TRBJ1-4
clone size: .
V gene: TRBV4-3
D gene: TRBD1
CDR3 DNA: TGCGCCAGCAGCCAATACTGGGGCAGGGGGCCAAGGAGGCCAAATCGGAATGAAAAACTGTTTTTT
CDR3 protein: CASSQYWGRGPRRPNRNEKLFF

CDR3 length: 12
J gene: TRBJ2-7
clone size: .
V gene: TRBV12-1
D gene: .
CDR3 DNA: TGTGCCAGCTGGGCGGGCCTCTACGAGCAGTACTTC
CDR3 protein: CASWAGLYEQYF

CDR3 length: 15
J gene: TRBJ1-1
clone size: .
V gene: TRBV5-1
D gene: .
CDR3 DNA: TGCGCCAGCAGCTTGGAGGGGTCAATGAACACTGAAGCTTTCTTT
CDR3 protein: CASSLEGSMNTEAFF

CDR3 length: 12
J gene: TRBJ2-3
clone size: once
V gene: TRBV27
D gene: .
CDR3 DNA: TGTGCCAGCAAATCTAACACAGATACGCAGTATTTT
CDR3 protein: CASKSNTDTQYF

CDR3 length: 18
J gene: TRBJ1-1
clone size: .
V gene: TRBV9
D gene: .
CDR3 DNA: TGTGCCAGCAGCTCGCGACCGGGGAGGGGGGCTGGGGACACTGAAGCTTTCTTT
CDR3 protein: CASSSRPGRGAGDTEAFF

CDR3 length: 16
J gene: TRBJ2-1
clone size: .
V gene: TRBV6-6
D gene: TRBD2
CDR3 DNA: TGTGCCAGCAGTTACTCAGGAGTAGCGGGAAGCAATGAGCAGTTCTTC
CDR3 protein: CASSYSGVAGSNEQFF

CDR3 length: 13
J gene: TRBJ1-1
clone size: .
V gene: TRBV5-1
D gene: .
CDR3 DNA: TGCGCCACCTCACTATTCATGAACACTGAAGCTTTCTTT
CDR3 protein: CATSLFMNTEAFF

CDR3 length: 17
J gene: TRBJ1-6
clone size: .
V gene: TRBV19
D gene: TRBD1
CDR3 DNA: TGTGCCAGTAGTCCGACAGGGGGCTTTAGGAGTAATTCACCCCTCCACTTT
CDR3 protein: CASSPTGGFRSNSPLHF

CDR3 length: 14
J gene: TRBJ1-1
clone size: .
V gene: TRBV5-1
D gene: .
CDR3 DNA: TGCGCCAGCAGCTTGGGGCCCACCGACAGGCGCGCTTTCTTT
CDR3 protein: CASSLGPTDRRAFF